This T cell receptor (beta chain) was found in a study of blood T cells in healthy people across ages (dated by TCRdb to the mid-2010s). For the study in its entirety: Template switching captured roughly one uniquely barcoded TCR beta cDNA molecule per two T cells in model experiments. Four age groups were formed from the donors: young (average about 15 years), middle-aged (around 39), aged (under 70) and long-lived (less than 85). To avoid experimental bias, donors of different ages were distributed randomly across sequencing lanes. To track age-related changes in TCR beta repertoire diversity, the study relied on deep sequencing normalized with unique cDNA molecular identifiers. Two additional independent replicas of 1 million unique cDNA reads from the same blood draw were analyzed for two donors (one aged 18 to 30 and one aged 80 or older).

The library came from 5' RACE. The instrument was an Illumina HiSeq 2500. A second roughly 6 to 12 cycle PCR used a sample-barcoded 5' primer and a J-beta primer mix. A unique molecular identifier was introduced onto each TCR beta cDNA molecule by a template-switch 5' adaptor carrying 12 random nucleotides. Each sample yielded at least 2.5 million CDR3-containing paired-end reads. The Mint cDNA synthesis kit, primed by a TRBC-specific oligonucleotide, was used to synthesize first-strand cDNA from all RNA. Following uracil-DNA glycosylase treatment, all cDNA underwent a first 18-cycle PCR with the universal primers M1SS and BC2_uni_R. In the original analysis: Each sample was normalized by randomly selecting 1 million high-quality reads, each carrying a distinct molecular identifier. Reads sharing molecular identifiers were discarded rather than binned into consensus sequences. MiTCR, with a Q25 quality threshold and the strictest error-elimination algorithm, was used for CDR3 identification, clonotype clustering and error correction. A nonparametric unseen species model with Euler transformation was used to estimate a lower bound on total TCR beta diversity. TCRdb itself trimmed the public reads at Q25 with fastp, ran MiXCR and retained productive beta chains. Each CDR3 protein gets just one entry, which takes the most common genes and DNA from the rows behind it. The V and J calls shown here were made by TCRdb, not taken from the authors' results. In this sample the table shows roughly 1,500,000 distinct CDR3 sequences, 30% to 40% of which occur a single time. The ten most abundant clones make up approximately 11% of the sample.

Of note for this clonotype: This clone's antigen is unknown. Germline is not matched at one junction end, which may reflect a read error.

The roughly 39 donors, aged 6 to 90 years, were systemically healthy Caucasian individuals from Russia. About 9.1 milliliters of peripheral blood were collected from each donor into EDTA-treated Vacutainer tubes. Ficoll-Paque density-gradient centrifugation was used to isolate PBMCs, with at least 6.5 million per sample. Trizol reagent was used to extract total RNA from PBMCs, with at least 5.5 micrograms per sample. The percentages of naive CD45RAhigh/CD27high T cells were determined by flow cytometry on a PBMC aliquot from every donor. Overall study outcomes, separate from this receptor: Observed TCR beta diversity per million T cells fell roughly linearly with age, and a significant reduction was already apparent by age about 36. Because the CMV infection status of the donors was unknown, age-related changes in expanded clonotypes may potentially have been confounded. Total diversity estimates from one million sequenced T cells were considered lower bounds and underestimates. Conclusive comparison of naive and antigen-experienced compartments was prevented by the profiling of bulk unsorted PBMCs. A strong correlation was found between observed TCR beta diversity and the percentage of naive T cells measured by flow cytometry. The long-lived group showed more naive CD4+ T cells, fewer expanded clones and increased TCR diversity than the aged group, suggesting age selection.

Sequencing was done on a sample of blood. The TCR was taken from a woman in her thirties in good health.

The CDR3 loop reads CTSSPGPNRHASTEAFF. The DNA is TGCACCAGCAGCCCGGGGCCCAACAGGCATGCGAGCACTGAAGCTTTCTTT. In this chain, TRBV5-1 is recombined with TRBJ1-1, with a tentative D gene TRBD1 over 5 matching bases. The CDR3 starts with the cysteine, ends with the phenylalanine, and has 17 residues. Just the 51-base CDR3 DNA is kept, in frame starting at base 1. CDR1 and CDR2 were assigned from the germline V gene as SGHRS and YFSETQ.